This entry features one T cell receptor (beta chain) sequence. Assay used: immunoSEQ multiplex PCR; TCRdb lists only in-frame clones, some missing. Here the sample spans roughly 80,000 clones, 85% to 95% being singletons. The source of the sample is a study of technical replicates of blood from a few donors. CDR1 SEHNR and CDR2 FQNEAQ come from the germline V gene (reference sequence). J lost 1 base, V lost 5 bases, and 6 bases had no gene match. The CDR3 length is 16 residues. The clonotype was recovered from a human donor in good health. The chain joins TRBV7-9 to TRBJ2-3; 10 bases match TRBD2. Sequencing was performed on T cells isolated from PBMCs. The CDR3 sequence is CASSRSGGDRTDTQYF. Here the CDR3 DNA reads TGTGCCAGCAGCCGGAGCGGGGGGGATCGCACAGATACGCAGTATTTT.